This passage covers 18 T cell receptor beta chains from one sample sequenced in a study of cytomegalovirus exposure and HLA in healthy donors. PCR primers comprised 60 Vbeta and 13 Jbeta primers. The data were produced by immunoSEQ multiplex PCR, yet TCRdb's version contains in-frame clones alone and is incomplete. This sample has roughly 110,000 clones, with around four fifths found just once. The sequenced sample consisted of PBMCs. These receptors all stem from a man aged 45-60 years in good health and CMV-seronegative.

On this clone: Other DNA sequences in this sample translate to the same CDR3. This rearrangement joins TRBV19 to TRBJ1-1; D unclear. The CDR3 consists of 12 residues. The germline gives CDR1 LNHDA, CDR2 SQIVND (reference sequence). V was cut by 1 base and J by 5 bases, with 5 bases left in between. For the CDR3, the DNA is TGTGCCAGTAGTATAGGGAGGACTGAAGCTTTCTTT. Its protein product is CASSIGRTEAFF.

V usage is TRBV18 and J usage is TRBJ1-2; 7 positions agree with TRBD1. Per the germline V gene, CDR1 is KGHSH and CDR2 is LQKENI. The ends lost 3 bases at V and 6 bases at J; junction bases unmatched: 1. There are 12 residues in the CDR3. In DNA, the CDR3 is TGTGCCAGCTCACCTACAGGGGATGGCTACACCTTC. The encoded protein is CASSPTGDGYTF.

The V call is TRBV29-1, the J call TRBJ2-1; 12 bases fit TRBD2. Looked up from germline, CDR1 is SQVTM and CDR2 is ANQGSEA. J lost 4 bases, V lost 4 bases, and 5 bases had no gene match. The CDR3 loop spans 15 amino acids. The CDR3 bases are TGCAGCGTTGTGGCTAGCGGGGGGGGGTACAATGAGCAGTTCTTC. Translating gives CSVVASGGGYNEQFF.

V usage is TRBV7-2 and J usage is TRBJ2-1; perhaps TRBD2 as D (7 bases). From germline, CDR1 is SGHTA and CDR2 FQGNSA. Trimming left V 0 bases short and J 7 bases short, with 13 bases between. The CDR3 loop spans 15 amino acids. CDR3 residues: CASSLAGGLGNEQFF. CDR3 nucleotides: TGTGCCAGCAGCTTAGCGGGGGGGCTAGGGAATGAGCAGTTCTTC.

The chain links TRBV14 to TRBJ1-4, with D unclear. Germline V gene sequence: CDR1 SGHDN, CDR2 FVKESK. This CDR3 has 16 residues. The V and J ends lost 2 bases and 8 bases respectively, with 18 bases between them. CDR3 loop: CASSQQMFGGVEKLFF. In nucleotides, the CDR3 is TGTGCCAGCAGCCAACAGATGTTTGGCGGGGTGGAAAAACTGTTTTTT. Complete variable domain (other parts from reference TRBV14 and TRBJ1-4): EAGVTQFPSHSVIEKGQTVTLRCDPISGHDNLYWYRRVMGKEIKFLLHFVKESKQDESGMPNNRFLAERTGGTYSTLKVQPAELEDSGVYFCASSQQMFGGVEKLFFGSGTQLSVL.

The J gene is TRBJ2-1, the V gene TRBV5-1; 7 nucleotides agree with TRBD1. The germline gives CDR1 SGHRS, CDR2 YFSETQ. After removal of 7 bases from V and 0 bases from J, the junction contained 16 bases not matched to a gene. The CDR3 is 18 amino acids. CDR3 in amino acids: CASAGEGALGISYNEQFF. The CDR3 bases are TGCGCCAGCGCAGGAGAGGGGGCGCTGGGAATCTCCTACAATGAGCAGTTCTTC.

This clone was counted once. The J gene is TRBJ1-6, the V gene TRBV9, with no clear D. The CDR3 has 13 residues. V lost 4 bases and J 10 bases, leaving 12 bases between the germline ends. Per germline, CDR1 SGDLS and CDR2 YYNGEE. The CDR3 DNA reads TGTGCCAGCAGCCCCGCTCGGGAATCACCCCTCCACTTT. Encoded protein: CASSPARESPLHF.

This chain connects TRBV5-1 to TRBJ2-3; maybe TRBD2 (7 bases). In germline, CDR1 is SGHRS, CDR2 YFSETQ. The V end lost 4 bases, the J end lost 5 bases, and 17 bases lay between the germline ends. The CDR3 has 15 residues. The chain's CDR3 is CASSPQGGARDTQYF. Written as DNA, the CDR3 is TGCGCCAGCAGCCCCCAAGGGGGGGCCAGAGATACGCAGTATTTT. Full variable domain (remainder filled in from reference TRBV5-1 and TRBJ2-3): KAGVTQTPRYLIKTRGQQVTLSCSPISGHRSVSWYQQTPGQGLQFLFEYFSETQRNKGNFPGRFSGRQFSNSRSEMNVSTLELGDSALYLCASSPQGGARDTQYFGPGTRLTVL.

The CDR3 loop is CASSLDSSVQPQHF. The DNA of the CDR3 is TGCGCCAGCAGCTTGGACTCGTCGGTTCAGCCCCAGCATTTT. V gene TRBV5-1 combines with J gene TRBJ1-5; no firm D call. V was pared by 0 bases and J by 6 bases, with 10 bases between. In germline, CDR1 is SGHRS, CDR2 YFSETQ. The CDR3 runs to 14 residues.

For the CDR3, the DNA is TGTGCCAGTGCCGAGGGTAGCAATCAGCCCCAGCATTTT. Translated, it gives CASAEGSNQPQHF. The chain is built from TRBV19 and TRBJ1-5, with unresolved D. Germline values: CDR1 LNHDA, CDR2 SQIVND (reference sequence). The CDR3 is made up of 13 amino acids. Trimming stripped 8 bases from V and 0 bases from J, with 8 bases between.

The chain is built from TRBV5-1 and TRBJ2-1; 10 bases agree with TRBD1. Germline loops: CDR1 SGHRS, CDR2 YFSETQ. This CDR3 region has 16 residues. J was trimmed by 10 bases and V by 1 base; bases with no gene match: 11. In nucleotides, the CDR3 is TGCGCCAGCAGCTTGAACCCCGGGACAGGGGCCGAAGAGCAGTTCTTC. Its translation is CASSLNPGTGAEEQFF.

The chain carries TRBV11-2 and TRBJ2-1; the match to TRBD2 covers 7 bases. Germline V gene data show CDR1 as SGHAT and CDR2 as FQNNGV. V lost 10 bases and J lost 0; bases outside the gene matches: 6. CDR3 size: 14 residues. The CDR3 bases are TGTGCCATCCGCGGCGGGGGCTCCTACAATGAGCAGTTCTTC. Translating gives CAIRGGGSYNEQFF.

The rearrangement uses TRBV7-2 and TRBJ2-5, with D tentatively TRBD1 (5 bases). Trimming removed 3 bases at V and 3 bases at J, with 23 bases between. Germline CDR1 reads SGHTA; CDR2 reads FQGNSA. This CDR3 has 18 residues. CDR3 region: CASSFRPPGQLGEETQYF. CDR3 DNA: TGTGCCAGCAGCTTCAGGCCCCCCGGGCAGCTAGGGGAAGAGACCCAGTACTTC.

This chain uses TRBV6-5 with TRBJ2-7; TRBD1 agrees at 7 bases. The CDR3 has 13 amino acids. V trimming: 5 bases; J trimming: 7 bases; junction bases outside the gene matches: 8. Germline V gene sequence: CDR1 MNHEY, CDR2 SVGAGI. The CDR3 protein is CASSTYRGGEQYV. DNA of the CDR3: TGTGCCAGCAGTACTTACAGGGGTGGAGAGCAGTACGTC.

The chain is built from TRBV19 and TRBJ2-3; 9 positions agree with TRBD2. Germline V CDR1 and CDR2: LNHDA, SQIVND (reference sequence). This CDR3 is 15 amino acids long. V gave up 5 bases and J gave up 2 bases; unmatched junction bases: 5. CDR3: CASSVTSGHTDTQYF. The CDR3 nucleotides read TGTGCCAGTAGTGTGACTAGCGGACACACAGATACGCAGTATTTT.

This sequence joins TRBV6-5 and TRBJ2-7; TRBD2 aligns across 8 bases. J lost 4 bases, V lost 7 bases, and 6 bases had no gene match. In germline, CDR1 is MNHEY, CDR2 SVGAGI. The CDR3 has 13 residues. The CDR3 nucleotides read TGTGCCAGCACCGGGGGGGTCTGGTACGAGCAGTACTTC. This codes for CASTGGVWYEQYF.

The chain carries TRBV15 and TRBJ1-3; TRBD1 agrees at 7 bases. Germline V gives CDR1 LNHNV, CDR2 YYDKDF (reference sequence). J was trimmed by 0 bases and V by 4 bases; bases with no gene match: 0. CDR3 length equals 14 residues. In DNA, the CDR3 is TGTGCCACCAGCACAGGGGGCTCTGGAAACACCATATATTTT. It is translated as CATSTGGSGNTIYF.

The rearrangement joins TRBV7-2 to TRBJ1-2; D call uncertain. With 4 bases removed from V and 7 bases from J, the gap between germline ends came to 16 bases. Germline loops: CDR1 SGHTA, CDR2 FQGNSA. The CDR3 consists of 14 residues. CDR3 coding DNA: TGTGCCAGCAGCTATGAAACCAGGTTCTCTGGCTACACCTTC. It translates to CASSYETRFSGYTF.